A selection of T cell receptor beta chains follows, all from one sample in a study of blood T cells in healthy people across ages. TCRdb recomputed calls from the 5' RACE reads with MiXCR, one row per CDR3 protein. This table holds 1 million or so distinct CDR3 sequences, less than 50% found once. The sequencing sample was made of blood. The receptors stem from a woman aged 60-75 years in good health. CDR3s include the opening cysteine and the closing phenylalanine or tryptophan. The D gene is left open where the match is weak.

V gene	D gene	J gene	CDR3 protein
TRBV12-5	NA	TRBJ2-5	CASALTGGRSSGSGETQYF
TRBV6-6	TRBD2	TRBJ2-1	CASSYIAGSYNEQFF
TRBV25-1	NA	TRBJ2-7	CASSNRVTYEQYF
TRBV28	TRBD2	TRBJ2-7	CASSFQREFPYEQYF
TRBV2	TRBD2	TRBJ2-7	CARQREGSYEQYF
TRBV9	TRBD2	TRBJ2-5	CASSVGPLAGGNQETQYF
TRBV3-1	NA	TRBJ2-1	CASSDFGYNEQFF
TRBV2	TRBD2	TRBJ2-3	CASSERLASTDTQYF
TRBV20-1	TRBD2	TRBJ2-1	CSARDGTSGFNEQFF
TRBV5-6	NA	TRBJ2-1	CASTSEGGGEEQFF
TRBV12-3/TRBV12-4	NA	TRBJ1-5	CASRVEKGNQPQHF
TRBV6-1	TRBD2	TRBJ2-7	CASSPGTSETSSYEQYF
TRBV4-1	TRBD2	TRBJ2-7	CASSHALGAGVVYEQYF
TRBV29-1	NA	TRBJ2-7	CSVADRPGGEQYF
TRBV20-1	TRBD1	TRBJ2-5	CSALGSAGGAYEQYF
TRBV29-1	NA	TRBJ2-7	CSVSGTNYEQYF
TRBV3-1	NA	TRBJ2-5	CASSQGGETQYF
TRBV6-5	NA	TRBJ2-3	CASRGAADTQYF
TRBV10-3	TRBD2	TRBJ2-3	CAIRGTSGATDTQYF
TRBV27	NA	TRBJ1-2	CASSWDSYAAGGYTF
TRBV7-9	NA	TRBJ2-5	CASSWGAGGNSYNEQYF
TRBV7-9	NA	TRBJ2-7	CASSRAGTYSYEQYF
TRBV28	NA	TRBJ2-1	CASSLEGERKFYNEQFF
TRBV10-2	TRBD2	TRBJ2-2	CASRLAGVGELFF
TRBV29-1	TRBD1	TRBJ2-7	CSVGTGVSEQYF
TRBV5-1	NA	TRBJ2-3	CASSRSAGIALSSTDTQYF
TRBV19	TRBD1	TRBJ1-5	CASSIQNRGVSNQPQHF
TRBV2	NA	TRBJ2-7	CASRRGVSYEQYF
TRBV7-9	NA	NA	CASSFRPGLDYEQYF
TRBV29-1	TRBD1	TRBJ1-4	CSARTGTTNEKLFF
TRBV10-3	TRBD1	TRBJ2-1	CAISPAGTAEQFF
TRBV7-9	NA	TRBJ1-4	CASSEQGGYEKLFF